The rows below give T cell receptor beta chains drawn from one sample of a study of blood T cell repertoires in COVID-19. Only in-frame clones appear in the TCRdb table, and some are missing; sequencing was by immunoSEQ multiplex PCR. The table includes 70,000 to 95,000 clones, around 85% detected once. Sequences were obtained from peripheral blood. All receptors derive from a woman aged 65 to 85 with active or convalescent COVID-19. The CDR3 runs from the conserved cysteine through the conserved F or W. D genes are given only for firm matches. Clone size is not always given. Where it is, it says once, few, many or a class for expanded clones.

cdr3_aa	cdr3_nt	clone_size	v_call	d_call	j_call
CASTVGGGRGNSPLHF	TGTGCCAGCACCGTAGGTGGAGGGCGGGGGAATTCACCCCTCCACTTT	once	TRBV2	NA	TRBJ1-6
CASSQAGFNGGYTF	TGTGCCAGCAGCCAAGCGGGATTTAACGGTGGCTACACCTTC	NA	TRBV14	NA	TRBJ1-2
CASSPQAPGANVLTF	TGCGCCAGCAGCCCACAGGCCCCTGGGGCCAACGTCCTGACTTTC	NA	TRBV4-3	NA	TRBJ2-6
CASSALFGSYEQYF	TGCGCCAGCAGTGCCCTTTTCGGGTCCTACGAGCAGTACTTC	NA	TRBV5-1	NA	TRBJ2-7
CASSPGQLDANTGELFF	TGTGCCAGCTCACCGGGACAACTAGACGCGAACACCGGGGAGCTGTTTTTT	NA	TRBV18	NA	TRBJ2-2
CASSPRQGPDMGELFF	TGCGCCAGCAGCCCAAGACAGGGGCCCGATATGGGGGAGCTGTTTTTT	once	TRBV5-1	TRBD1	TRBJ2-2
CASSPRGGEDGYTF	TGTGCCAGCAGCCCTAGAGGGGGGGAGGATGGCTACACCTTC	NA	TRBV7-2	NA	TRBJ1-2
CASSLTGTGFSGELFF	TGTGCCAGCAGTCTAACCGGGACAGGGTTCTCGGGGGAGCTGTTTTTT	NA	TRBV4-2	TRBD1	TRBJ2-2
CASSLGIGTGSGYGYTF	TGTGCCAGCAGCTTGGGAATAGGGACAGGGAGCGGGTATGGCTACACCTTC	NA	TRBV5-4	TRBD1	TRBJ1-2
CASSSGHSTGELFF	TGTGCCAGCAGCTCGGGACACAGCACCGGGGAGCTGTTTTTT	NA	TRBV7-2	NA	TRBJ2-2
CASSPRDTYTEAFF	TGTGCCAGCAGCCCGAGGGACACTTACACTGAAGCTTTCTTT	NA	TRBV3-1/TRBV3-2	NA	TRBJ1-1
CASNVDRSSYEQYF	TGTGCCAGCAACGTGGACAGGTCCTCCTACGAGCAGTACTTC	NA	TRBV5-6	TRBD1	TRBJ2-7
CASSQRGISYEQYF	TGTGCCAGCAGCCAACGGGGGATTTCCTACGAGCAGTACTTC	NA	TRBV3-1/TRBV3-2	NA	TRBJ2-7
CASRVRDMNTEAFF	TGTGCCAGCAGGGTGAGGGATATGAACACTGAAGCTTTCTTT	once	TRBV25-1	NA	TRBJ1-1
CSASNRGPYGYTF	TGCAGTGCTAGTAACAGGGGCCCCTATGGCTACACCTTC	NA	TRBV20-1	TRBD1	TRBJ1-2
CAISESFLAGNTF	TGTGCCATCAGTGAGAGTTTTCTTGCAGGCAACACCTTC	NA	TRBV10-3	NA	TRBJ1-2
CASSVGSGTSYEQYF	TGTGCCAGCAGCGTTGGTAGCGGAACCTCCTACGAGCAGTACTTC	NA	TRBV9	NA	TRBJ2-7
CASSSIGEADTQYF	TGCGCCAGCAGCTCCATAGGGGAAGCAGATACGCAGTATTTT	NA	TRBV5-1	NA	TRBJ2-3
CASSPPPDRGIEGYTF	TGTGCCAGCAGCCCCCCCCCGGACAGGGGTATCGAGGGCTACACCTTC	NA	TRBV7-9	TRBD1	TRBJ1-2
CASSLPGTMNTEAFF	TGTGCCAGCAGTTTACCCGGGACAATGAACACTGAAGCTTTCTTT	NA	TRBV28	NA	TRBJ1-1
CASSVSGTGYTEAFF	TGTGCCAGCAGCGTCTCCGGGACAGGGTACACTGAAGCTTTCTTT	once	TRBV9	TRBD1	TRBJ1-1
CASSEAQQNYEQYF	TGTGCCAGCAGTGAAGCGCAACAGAACTACGAGCAGTACTTC	NA	TRBV6-1	NA	TRBJ2-7
CASSRTSGGAHTGELFF	TGCGCCAGCAGCCGAACTAGCGGGGGGGCCCACACCGGGGAGCTGTTTTTT	NA	TRBV5-1	TRBD2	TRBJ2-2
CASSEAEGSGGTGELFF	TGTGCCAGCAGTGAAGCGGAAGGTAGCGGGGGGACCGGGGAGCTGTTTTTT	NA	TRBV6-1	TRBD2	TRBJ2-2